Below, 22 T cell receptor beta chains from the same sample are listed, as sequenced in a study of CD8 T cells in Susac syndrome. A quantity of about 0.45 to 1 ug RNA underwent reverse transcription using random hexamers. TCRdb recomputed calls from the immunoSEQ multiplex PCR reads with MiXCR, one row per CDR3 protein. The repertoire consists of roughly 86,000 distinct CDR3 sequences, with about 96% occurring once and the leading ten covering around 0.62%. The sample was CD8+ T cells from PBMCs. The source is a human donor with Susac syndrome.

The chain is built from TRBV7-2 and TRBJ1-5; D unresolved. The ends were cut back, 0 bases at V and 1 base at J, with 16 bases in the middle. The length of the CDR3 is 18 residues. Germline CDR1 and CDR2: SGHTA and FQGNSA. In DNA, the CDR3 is TGTGCCAGCAGCTTAGCCGATCCTTTAGGACTGAGCAATCAGCCCCAGCATTTT. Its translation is CASSLADPLGLSNQPQHF. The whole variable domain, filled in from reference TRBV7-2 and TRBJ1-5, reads GAGVSQSPSNKVTEKGKDVELRCDPISGHTALYWYRQSLGQGLEFLIYFQGNSAPDKSGLPSDRFSAERTGGSVSTLTIQRTQQEDSAVYLCASSLADPLGLSNQPQHFGDGTRLSIL.

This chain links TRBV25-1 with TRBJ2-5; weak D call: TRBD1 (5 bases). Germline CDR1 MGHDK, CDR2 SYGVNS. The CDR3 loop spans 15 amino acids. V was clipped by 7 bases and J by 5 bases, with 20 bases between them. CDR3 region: CASIPLDGPGETQYF. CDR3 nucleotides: TGTGCCAGCATTCCCCTAGACGGCCCAGGGGAGACCCAGTACTTC.

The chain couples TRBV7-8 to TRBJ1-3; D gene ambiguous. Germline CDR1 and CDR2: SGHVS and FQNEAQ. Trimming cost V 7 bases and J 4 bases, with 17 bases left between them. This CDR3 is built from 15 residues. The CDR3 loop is CASTPAGVAGNTIYF. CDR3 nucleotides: TGTGCCAGCACGCCAGCCGGGGTCGCCGGAAACACCATATATTTT.

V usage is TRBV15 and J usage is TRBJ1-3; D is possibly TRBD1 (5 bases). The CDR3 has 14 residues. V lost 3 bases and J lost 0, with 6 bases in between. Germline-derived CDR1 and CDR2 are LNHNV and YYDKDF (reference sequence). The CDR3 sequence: CATSSRDSGNTIYF. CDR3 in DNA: TGTGCCACCAGCAGCAGGGACTCTGGAAACACCATATATTTT. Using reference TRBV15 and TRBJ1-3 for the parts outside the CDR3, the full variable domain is DAMVIQNPRYQVTQFGKPVTLSCSQTLNHNVMYWYQQKSSQAPKLLFHYYDKDFNNEADTPDNFQSRRPNTSFCFLDIRSPGLGDTAMYLCATSSRDSGNTIYFGEGSWLTVV.

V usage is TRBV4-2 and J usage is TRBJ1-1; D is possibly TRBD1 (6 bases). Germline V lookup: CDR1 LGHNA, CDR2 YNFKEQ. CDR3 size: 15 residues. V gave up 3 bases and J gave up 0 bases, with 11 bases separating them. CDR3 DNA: TGTGCCAGCAGCCAGATGACAGGAGTGAACACTGAAGCTTTCTTT. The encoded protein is CASSQMTGVNTEAFF.

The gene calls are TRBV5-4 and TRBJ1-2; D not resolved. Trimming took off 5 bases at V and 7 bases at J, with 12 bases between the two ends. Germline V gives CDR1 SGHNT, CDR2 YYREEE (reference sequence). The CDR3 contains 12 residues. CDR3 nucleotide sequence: TGTGCCAGCAGTTCGGAGGCCCTTGGCTACACCTTC. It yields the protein CASSSEALGYTF.

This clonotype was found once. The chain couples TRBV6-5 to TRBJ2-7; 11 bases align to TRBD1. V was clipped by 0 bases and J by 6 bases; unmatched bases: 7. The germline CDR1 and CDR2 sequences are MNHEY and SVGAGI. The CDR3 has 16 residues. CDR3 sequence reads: CASSYSPGQGVSEQYF. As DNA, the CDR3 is TGTGCCAGCAGTTACTCACCGGGACAGGGGGTAAGCGAGCAGTACTTC.

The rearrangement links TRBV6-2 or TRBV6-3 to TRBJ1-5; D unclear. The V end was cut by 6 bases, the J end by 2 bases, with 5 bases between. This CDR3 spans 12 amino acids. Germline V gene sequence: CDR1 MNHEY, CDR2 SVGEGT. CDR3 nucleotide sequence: TGTGCCAGCAGGTATGGCAATCAGCCCCAGCATTTT. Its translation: CASRYGNQPQHF.

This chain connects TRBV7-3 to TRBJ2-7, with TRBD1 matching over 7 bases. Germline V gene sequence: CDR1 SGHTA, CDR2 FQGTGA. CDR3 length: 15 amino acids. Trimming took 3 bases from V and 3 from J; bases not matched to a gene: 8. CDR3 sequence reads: CASSLGRTGNYEQYF. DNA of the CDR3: TGTGCCAGCAGCTTGGGTCGGACAGGAAACTACGAGCAGTACTTC.

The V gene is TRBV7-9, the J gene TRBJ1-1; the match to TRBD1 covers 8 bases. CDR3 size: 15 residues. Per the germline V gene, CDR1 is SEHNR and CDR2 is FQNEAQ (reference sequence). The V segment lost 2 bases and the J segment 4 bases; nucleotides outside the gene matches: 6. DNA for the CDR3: TGTGCCAGCAGCTTACCTCCCACAGGGGGCACTGAAGCTTTCTTT. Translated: CASSLPPTGGTEAFF.

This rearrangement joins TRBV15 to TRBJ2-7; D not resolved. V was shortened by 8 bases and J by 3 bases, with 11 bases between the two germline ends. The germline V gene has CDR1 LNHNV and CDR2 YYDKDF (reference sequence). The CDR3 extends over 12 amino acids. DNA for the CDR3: TGTGCCACCTCCCAGGTTAACTACGAGCAGTACTTC. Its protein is CATSQVNYEQYF.

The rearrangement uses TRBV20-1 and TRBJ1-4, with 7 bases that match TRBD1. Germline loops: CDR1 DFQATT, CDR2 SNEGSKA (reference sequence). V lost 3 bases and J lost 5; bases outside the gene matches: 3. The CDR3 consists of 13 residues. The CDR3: CSASQGGNEKLFF. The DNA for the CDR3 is TGCAGTGCTAGCCAGGGGGGGAATGAAAAACTGTTTTTT.

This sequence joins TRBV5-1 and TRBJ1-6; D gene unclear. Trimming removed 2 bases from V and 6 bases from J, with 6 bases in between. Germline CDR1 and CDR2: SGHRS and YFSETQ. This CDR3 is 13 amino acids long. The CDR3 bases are TGCGCCAGCAGCTTAGGCCTTAATTCACCCCTCCACTTT. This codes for CASSLGLNSPLHF.

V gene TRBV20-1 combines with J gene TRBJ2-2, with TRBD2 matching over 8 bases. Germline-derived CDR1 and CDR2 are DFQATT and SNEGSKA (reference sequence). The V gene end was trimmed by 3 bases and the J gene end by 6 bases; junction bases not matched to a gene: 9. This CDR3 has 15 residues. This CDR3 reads CSASPPGLEAGELFF. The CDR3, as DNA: TGCAGTGCTAGCCCCCCGGGACTAGAAGCCGGGGAGCTGTTTTTT.

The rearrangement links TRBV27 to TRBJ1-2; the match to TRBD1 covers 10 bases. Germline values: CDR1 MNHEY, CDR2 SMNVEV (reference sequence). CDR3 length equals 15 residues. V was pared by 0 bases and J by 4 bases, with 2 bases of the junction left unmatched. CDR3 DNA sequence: TGTGCCAGCAGTTTATCAGGGACAGGGGTCTATGGCTACACCTTC. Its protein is CASSLSGTGVYGYTF.

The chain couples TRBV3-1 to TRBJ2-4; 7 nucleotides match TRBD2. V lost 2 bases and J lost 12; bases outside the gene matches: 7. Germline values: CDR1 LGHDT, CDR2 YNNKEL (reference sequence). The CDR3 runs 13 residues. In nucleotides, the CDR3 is TGTGCCAGCAGCCAACAGTGGGGGGGTGATCAGTACTTC. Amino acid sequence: CASSQQWGGDQYF.

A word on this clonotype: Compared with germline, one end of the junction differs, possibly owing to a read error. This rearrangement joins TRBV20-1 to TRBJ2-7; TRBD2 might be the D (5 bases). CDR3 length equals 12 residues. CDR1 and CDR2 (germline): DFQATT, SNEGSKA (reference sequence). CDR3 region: CSAPLGTYEQHF. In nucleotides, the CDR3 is TGCAGTGCTCCACTAGGCACCTACGAGCAGCACTTC.

The CDR3 nucleotides read TGCGCCAGCAGCTTGGGACAGCGACAAGAGACCCAGTACTTC. It codes for CASSLGQRQETQYF. This chain joins TRBV5-1 and TRBJ2-5; D is perhaps TRBD1 (5 bases). Trimming stripped 0 bases from V and 2 bases from J, with 8 bases between. The CDR3 runs 14 residues. The germline CDR1 and CDR2 sequences are SGHRS and YFSETQ.

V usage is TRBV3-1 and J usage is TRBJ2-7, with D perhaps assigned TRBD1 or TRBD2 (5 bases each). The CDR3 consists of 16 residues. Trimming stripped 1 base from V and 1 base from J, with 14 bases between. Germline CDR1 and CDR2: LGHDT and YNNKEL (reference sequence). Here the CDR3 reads CASSQGPGTDSYEQYF. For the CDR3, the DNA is TGTGCCAGCAGCCAAGGGCCCGGGACCGATTCCTACGAGCAGTACTTC.

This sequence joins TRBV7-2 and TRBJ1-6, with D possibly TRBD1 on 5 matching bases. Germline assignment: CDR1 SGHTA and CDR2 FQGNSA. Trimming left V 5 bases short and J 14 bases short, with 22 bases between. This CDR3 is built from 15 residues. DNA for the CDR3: TGTGCCAGCAGCCCGGACATACTACGTACGGGGACCCTCCACTTT. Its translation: CASSPDILRTGTLHF.

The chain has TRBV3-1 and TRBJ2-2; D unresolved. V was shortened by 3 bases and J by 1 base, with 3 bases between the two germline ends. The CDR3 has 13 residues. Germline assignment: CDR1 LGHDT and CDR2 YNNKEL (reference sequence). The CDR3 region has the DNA TGTGCCAGCAGCCAGGGGAACACCGGGGAGCTGTTTTTT. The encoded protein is CASSQGNTGELFF.

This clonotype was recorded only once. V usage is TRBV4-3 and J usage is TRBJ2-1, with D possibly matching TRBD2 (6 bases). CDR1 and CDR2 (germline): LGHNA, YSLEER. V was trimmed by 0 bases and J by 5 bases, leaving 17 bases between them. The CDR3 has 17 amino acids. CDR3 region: CASSQDPGDFKDNEQFF. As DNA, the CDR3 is TGCGCCAGCAGCCAAGATCCGGGGGACTTCAAGGACAATGAGCAGTTCTTC.